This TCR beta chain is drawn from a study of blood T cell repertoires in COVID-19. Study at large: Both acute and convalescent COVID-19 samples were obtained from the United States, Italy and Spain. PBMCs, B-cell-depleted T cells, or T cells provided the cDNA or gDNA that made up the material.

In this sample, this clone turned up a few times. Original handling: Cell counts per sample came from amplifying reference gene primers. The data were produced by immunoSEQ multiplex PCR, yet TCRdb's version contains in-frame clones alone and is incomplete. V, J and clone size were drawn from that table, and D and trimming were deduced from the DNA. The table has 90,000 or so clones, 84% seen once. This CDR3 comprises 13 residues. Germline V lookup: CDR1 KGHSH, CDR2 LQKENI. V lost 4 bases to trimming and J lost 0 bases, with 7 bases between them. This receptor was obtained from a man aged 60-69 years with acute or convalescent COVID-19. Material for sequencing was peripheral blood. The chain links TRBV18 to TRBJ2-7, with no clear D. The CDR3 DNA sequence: TGTGCCAGCTCACTTTCTATCTCCTACGAGCAGTACTTC. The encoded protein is CASSLSISYEQYF.